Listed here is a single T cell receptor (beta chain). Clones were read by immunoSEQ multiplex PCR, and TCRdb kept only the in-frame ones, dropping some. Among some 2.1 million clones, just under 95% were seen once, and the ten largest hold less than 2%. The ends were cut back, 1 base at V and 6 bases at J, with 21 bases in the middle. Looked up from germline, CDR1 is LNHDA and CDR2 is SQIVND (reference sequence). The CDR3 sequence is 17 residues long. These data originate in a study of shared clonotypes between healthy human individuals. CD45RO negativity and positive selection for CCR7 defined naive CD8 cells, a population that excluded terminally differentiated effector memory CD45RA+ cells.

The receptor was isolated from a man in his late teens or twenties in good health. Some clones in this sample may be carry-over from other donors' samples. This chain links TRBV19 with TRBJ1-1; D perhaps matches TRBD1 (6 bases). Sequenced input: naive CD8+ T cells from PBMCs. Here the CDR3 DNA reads TGTGCCAGTAGTATAGTAAGGGGCGACAGGAGGGGATCTGAAGCTTTCTTT. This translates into CASSIVRGDRRGSEAFF.